Listed below are T cell receptor beta chains from one sample, sequenced in a study of PD-1 blockade in classical Hodgkin lymphoma. The protocol was immunoSEQ multiplex PCR, while the TCRdb copy is restricted to in-frame clones and leaves out a portion. This table has thousands of clones, about 89% appearing once. The sequencing used CD4+ T cells from blood, collected before the fourth cycle of nivolumab. All receptors come from a human donor with classical Hodgkin lymphoma. Each CDR3 is given with its conserved first and last residue. Fields, in order: D gene, clone size, J gene, V gene, CDR3 DNA, CDR3 protein. The D gene is left open where the match is weak. Clone sizes are given selectively: once, few, many, or a class where the clone is expanded.

d_call: -; clone_size: -; j_call: TRBJ2-7; v_call: TRBV11-2; cdr3_nt: TGTGCCAGCAGCTTCTCCTACGAGCAGTACTTC; cdr3_aa: CASSFSYEQYF
d_call: TRBD1; clone_size: -; j_call: TRBJ1-2; v_call: TRBV4-1; cdr3_nt: TGCGCCAGCAGCCTACTACCTGACAGGGGGCATAATGGCTACACCTTC; cdr3_aa: CASSLLPDRGHNGYTF
d_call: -; clone_size: -; j_call: TRBJ1-4; v_call: TRBV11-2; cdr3_nt: TGTGCCAGCAGCTTCCGGGATTCATATGGAAAACTGTTTTTT; cdr3_aa: CASSFRDSYGKLFF
d_call: -; clone_size: -; j_call: TRBJ2-2; v_call: TRBV12-5; cdr3_nt: TGTGCTAGTGGTTTTTTGTGGGCAGGAGGTGTCGGGGAGCTGTTTTTT; cdr3_aa: CASGFLWAGGVGELFF
d_call: -; clone_size: -; j_call: TRBJ2-2; v_call: TRBV5-1; cdr3_nt: TGCGCCAGCAGCTCCCGACTAGGGAAGACCGGGGAGCTGTTTTTT; cdr3_aa: CASSSRLGKTGELFF
d_call: -; clone_size: -; j_call: TRBJ1-2; v_call: TRBV6-5; cdr3_nt: TGTGCCAGCAGGGGTCAGCAATACTATGGCTACACCTTC; cdr3_aa: CASRGQQYYGYTF
d_call: -; clone_size: -; j_call: TRBJ2-7; v_call: TRBV27; cdr3_nt: TGTGCCATCCTACAGCAGGGGGACTATAGCTCCTACGAGCAGTACTTC; cdr3_aa: CAILQQGDYSSYEQYF
d_call: -; clone_size: -; j_call: TRBJ2-3; v_call: TRBV10-1; cdr3_nt: TGCGCCAGCAGTGACCTAGGAGATACGCAGTATTTT; cdr3_aa: CASSDLGDTQYF
d_call: TRBD2; clone_size: -; j_call: TRBJ2-7; v_call: TRBV4-1; cdr3_nt: TGCGCCAGCAGCCAACAGACTAGCGGGGAGATTAGCAAGCAGTACTTC; cdr3_aa: CASSQQTSGEISKQYF
d_call: -; clone_size: -; j_call: TRBJ1-4; v_call: TRBV30; cdr3_nt: TGTGCCTGGAGTGTAACCCCACAGGGATATAATGAAAAACTGTTTTTT; cdr3_aa: CAWSVTPQGYNEKLFF
d_call: -; clone_size: -; j_call: TRBJ2-1; v_call: TRBV7-6; cdr3_nt: TGTGCCAGCAGCTTCGCCGGGGAGTATGAGCAGTTCTTC; cdr3_aa: CASSFAGEYEQFF
d_call: -; clone_size: -; j_call: TRBJ2-7; v_call: TRBV18; cdr3_nt: TGTGCCAGCTCACCAGGCAACTCCTACGAGCAGTACTTC; cdr3_aa: CASSPGNSYEQYF
d_call: TRBD1; clone_size: once; j_call: TRBJ1-4; v_call: TRBV11-2; cdr3_nt: TGTGCCAGCAGCCTCGAAGGGACAGGGGGGGAAAAACTGTTTTTT; cdr3_aa: CASSLEGTGGEKLFF
d_call: TRBD1; clone_size: -; j_call: TRBJ2-1; v_call: TRBV18; cdr3_nt: TGTGCCAGCCTCTCCGGGACAGGGGATCATGAGCAGTTCTTC; cdr3_aa: CASLSGTGDHEQFF
d_call: TRBD2; clone_size: -; j_call: TRBJ2-1; v_call: TRBV30; cdr3_nt: TGTGCCTGGAGGGAGACTAGCATCAGCGGTGAGCAGTTCTTC; cdr3_aa: CAWRETSISGEQFF
d_call: TRBD1; clone_size: -; j_call: TRBJ2-6; v_call: TRBV4-1; cdr3_nt: TGCGCCAGCAGCCAAGTATTAAGGGACAGGGGTCCTGGGGCCAACGTCCTGACTTTC; cdr3_aa: CASSQVLRDRGPGANVLTF
d_call: -; clone_size: -; j_call: TRBJ2-7; v_call: TRBV4-2; cdr3_nt: TGTGCCAGCAGCCAGGGGAGGTTGGGGGGCCACGAGCAGTACTTC; cdr3_aa: CASSQGRLGGHEQYF